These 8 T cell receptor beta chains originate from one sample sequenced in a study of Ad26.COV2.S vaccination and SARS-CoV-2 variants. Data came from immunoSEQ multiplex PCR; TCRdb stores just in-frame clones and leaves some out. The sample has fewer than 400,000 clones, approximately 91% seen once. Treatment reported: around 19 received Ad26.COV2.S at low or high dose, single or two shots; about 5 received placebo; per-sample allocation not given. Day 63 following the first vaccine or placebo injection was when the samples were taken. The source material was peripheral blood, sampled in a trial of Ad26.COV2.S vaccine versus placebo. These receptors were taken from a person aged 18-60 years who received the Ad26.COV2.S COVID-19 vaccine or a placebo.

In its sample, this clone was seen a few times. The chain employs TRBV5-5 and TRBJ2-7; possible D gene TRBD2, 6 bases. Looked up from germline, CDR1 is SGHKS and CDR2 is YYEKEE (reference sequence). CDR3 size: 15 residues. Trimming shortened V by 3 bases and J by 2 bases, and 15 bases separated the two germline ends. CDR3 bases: TGTGCCAGCAGCTGGGCCGGGACTGGAACCTACGAGCAGTACTTC. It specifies CASSWAGTGTYEQYF.

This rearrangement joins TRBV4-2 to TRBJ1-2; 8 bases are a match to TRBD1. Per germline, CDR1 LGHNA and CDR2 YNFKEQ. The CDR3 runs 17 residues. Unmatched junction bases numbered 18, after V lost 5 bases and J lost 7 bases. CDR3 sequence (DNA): TGTGCCAGCAGCTCCTCCAGGCAGGGGGCATCACCTTCTGGCTACACCTTC. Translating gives CASSSSRQGASPSGYTF.

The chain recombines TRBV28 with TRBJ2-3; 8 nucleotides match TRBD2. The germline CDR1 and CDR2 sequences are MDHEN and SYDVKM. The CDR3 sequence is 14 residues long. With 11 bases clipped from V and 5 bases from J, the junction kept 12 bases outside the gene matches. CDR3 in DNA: TGTGCCTGCCGGGAGGGAGGACTAGTAGATACGCAGTATTTT. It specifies CACREGGLVDTQYF.

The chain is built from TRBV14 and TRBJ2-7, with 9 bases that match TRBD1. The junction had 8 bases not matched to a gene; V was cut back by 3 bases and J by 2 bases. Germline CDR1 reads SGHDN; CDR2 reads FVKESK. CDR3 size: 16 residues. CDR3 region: CASSQSTGGPPYEQYF. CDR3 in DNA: TGTGCCAGCAGCCAGTCTACAGGGGGCCCCCCCTACGAGCAGTACTTC. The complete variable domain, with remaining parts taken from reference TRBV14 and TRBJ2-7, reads EAGVTQFPSHSVIEKGQTVTLRCDPISGHDNLYWYRRVMGKEIKFLLHFVKESKQDESGMPNNRFLAERTGGTYSTLKVQPAELEDSGVYFCASSQSTGGPPYEQYFGPGTRLTVT.

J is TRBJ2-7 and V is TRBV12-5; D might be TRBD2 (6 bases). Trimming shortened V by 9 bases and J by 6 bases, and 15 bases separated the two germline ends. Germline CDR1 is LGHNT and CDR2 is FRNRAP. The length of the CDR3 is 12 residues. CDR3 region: CARGLAPPEQYF. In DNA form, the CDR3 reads TGTGCTAGAGGGCTAGCGCCTCCCGAGCAGTACTTC.

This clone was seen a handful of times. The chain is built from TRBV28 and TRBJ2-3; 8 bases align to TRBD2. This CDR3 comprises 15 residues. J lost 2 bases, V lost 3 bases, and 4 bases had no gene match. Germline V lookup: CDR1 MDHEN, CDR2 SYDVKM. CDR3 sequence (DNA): TGTGCCAGCAGTTTCGGGACTAGTGACACAGATACGCAGTATTTT. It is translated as CASSFGTSDTDTQYF.

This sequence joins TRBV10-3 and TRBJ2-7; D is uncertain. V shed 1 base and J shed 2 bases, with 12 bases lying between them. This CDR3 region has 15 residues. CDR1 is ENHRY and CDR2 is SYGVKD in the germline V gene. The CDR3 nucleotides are TGTGCCATCAGTGAGTTGGCAGGCTCGACCTACGAGCAGTACTTC. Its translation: CAISELAGSTYEQYF.

The CDR3 loop reads CASSDLGFQPYEQYF. The CDR3 nucleotides are TGTGCCAGCAGTGATTTGGGTTTCCAACCCTACGAGCAGTACTTC. V and J are TRBV2 and TRBJ2-7; D is undetermined. The CDR3 has 15 residues. Trimming removed 3 bases at V and 2 bases at J, with 14 bases between. Germline CDR1 and CDR2: SNHLY and FYNNEI. Variable domain in full (rest from reference TRBV2 and TRBJ2-7): EPEVTQTPSHQVTQMGQEVILRCVPISNHLYFYWYRQILGQKVEFLVSFYNNEISEKSEIFDDQFSVERPDGSNFTLKIRSTKLEDSAMYFCASSDLGFQPYEQYFGPGTRLTVT.